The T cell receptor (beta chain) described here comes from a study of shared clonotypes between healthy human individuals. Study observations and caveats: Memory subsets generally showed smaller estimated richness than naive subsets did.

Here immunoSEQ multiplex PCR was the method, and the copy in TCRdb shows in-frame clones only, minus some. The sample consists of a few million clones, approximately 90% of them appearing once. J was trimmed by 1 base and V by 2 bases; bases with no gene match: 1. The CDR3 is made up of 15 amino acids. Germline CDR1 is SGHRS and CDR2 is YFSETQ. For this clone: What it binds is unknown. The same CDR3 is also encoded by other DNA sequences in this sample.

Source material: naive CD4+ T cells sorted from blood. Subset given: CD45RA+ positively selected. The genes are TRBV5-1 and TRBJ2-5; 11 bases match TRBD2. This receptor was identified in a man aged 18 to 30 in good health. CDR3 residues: CASSFGTSGQETQYF. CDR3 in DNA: TGCGCCAGCAGCTTCGGGACTAGCGGCCAAGAGACCCAGTACTTC.